This T cell receptor beta chain was obtained from a study of blood T cell repertoires in COVID-19. Study at large: Whether acute or convalescent, the COVID-19 samples came from the United States, Italy and Spain.

V was clipped by 5 bases and J by 0 bases, with 5 bases between them. There are 12 residues in the CDR3. Germline values: CDR1 SQVTM, CDR2 ANQGSEA. This clone was seen a single time. In the original workflow: Nucleated cell number was recorded as an estimate derived from reference gene primer amplification. Libraries were prepared by immunoSEQ multiplex PCR; TCRdb keeps only in-frame clonotypes and omits some of them. The V and J calls and the clone size are those of that table, but D and trimming were determined from the DNA. Of about 84,000 clones in the sample, 75% to 85% were seen once. The chain is built from TRBV29-1 and TRBJ2-1; no definite D call. The specimen was peripheral blood. This sequence originates from a woman of 80 years or more with acute or convalescent COVID-19. In nucleotides, the CDR3 is TGCAGCGTTTTTAGCTCCTACAATGAGCAGTTCTTC. This encodes CSVFSSYNEQFF.